In its sample, the clone carrying this TCR beta chain was seen once. Trimming shortened V by 3 bases and J by 4 bases, and 7 bases separated the two germline ends. Germline V gives CDR1 GTSNPN, CDR2 SVGIG (reference sequence). The length of the CDR3 is 12 residues. Sequenced by immunoSEQ multiplex PCR; TCRdb stores in-frame clones only, minus some. The sample contains approximately 100,000 clones, approximately 80% of which appear only once. This sample was included in a study of blood T cell repertoires in COVID-19. The sample comprised peripheral blood. This clonotype originated in a human donor in a cohort sampled during active or convalescent COVID-19. The V gene is TRBV30, the J gene TRBJ1-5; D gene uncertain. The DNA for the CDR3 is TGTGCCTGGAGCCTCTCGAATCAGCCCCAGCATTTT. The encoded protein is CAWSLSNQPQHF.